This paragraph covers one TCR beta chain sequence. The antigen remains undetermined. Germline-derived CDR1 and CDR2 are SGHAT and FQNNGV. This CDR3 is 14 amino acids long. The sample is drawn from a study of T cell clusters in autoimmune cytopenias. The overall study: The median distinct TRB clonotype count was about 2,000 per sample, from a median approximately 51,000 reads. The study, taken as a whole, reports: Compared with active autoimmune hepatitis patients, healthy donors showed roughly 3-fold more exclusive TRB clusters. The T cell clusters came from computational analysis alone and lack functional validation. TRB repertoire shifts in secondary cytopenia and chronic lymphocytic leukemia mostly reflected lymphoma, not autoimmunity.

One tube held mixed TRB-A and TRB-B primer pools for touch-down PCR. TCRdb re-called the multiplex PCR reads and catalogs CDR3 proteins one per entry, DNA excluded. The table counts 6,500 to 8,500 distinct CDR3 sequences; about 28% lies in the top ten. Tens of thousands of genome equivalents of blood DNA were amplified for TRB. The chain has TRBV11-2 and TRBJ1-5. Sample: peripheral blood. The receptor comes from a human donor with an autoimmune cytopenia or autoimmune hepatitis (not recorded which). The CDR3 here is CASSSVEGRQPQHF.